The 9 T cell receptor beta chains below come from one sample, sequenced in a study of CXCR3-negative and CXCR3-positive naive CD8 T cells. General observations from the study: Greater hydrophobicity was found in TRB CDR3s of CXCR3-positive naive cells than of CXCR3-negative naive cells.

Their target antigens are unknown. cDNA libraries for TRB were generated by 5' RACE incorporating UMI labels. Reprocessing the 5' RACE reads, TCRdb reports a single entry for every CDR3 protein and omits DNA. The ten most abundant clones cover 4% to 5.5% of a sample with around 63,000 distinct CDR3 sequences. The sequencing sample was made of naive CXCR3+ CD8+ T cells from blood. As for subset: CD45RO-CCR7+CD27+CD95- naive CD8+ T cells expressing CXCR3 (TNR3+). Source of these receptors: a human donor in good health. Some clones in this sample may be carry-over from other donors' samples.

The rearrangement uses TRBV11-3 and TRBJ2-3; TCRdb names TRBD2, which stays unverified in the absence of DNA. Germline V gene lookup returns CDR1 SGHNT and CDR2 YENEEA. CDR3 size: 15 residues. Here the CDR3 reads CASSSPSGLTDTQYF.

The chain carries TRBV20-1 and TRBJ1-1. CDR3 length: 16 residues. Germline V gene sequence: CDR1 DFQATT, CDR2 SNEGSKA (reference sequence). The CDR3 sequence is CSANSENEIWGTEAFF.

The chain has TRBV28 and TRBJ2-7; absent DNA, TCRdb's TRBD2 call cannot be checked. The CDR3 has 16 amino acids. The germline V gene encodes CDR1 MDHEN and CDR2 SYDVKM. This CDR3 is CASSSSVWREDDEQYF.

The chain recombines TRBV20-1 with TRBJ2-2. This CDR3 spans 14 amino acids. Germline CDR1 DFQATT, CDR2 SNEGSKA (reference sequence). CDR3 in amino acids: CSARDWQNTGELFF.

CDR3 region: CASRARLAGKETQYF. V and J are TRBV7-2 and TRBJ2-5; TCRdb returns TRBD2, unconfirmable since there is no DNA. The germline V gene encodes CDR1 SGHTA and CDR2 FQGNSA. This CDR3 is built from 15 residues.

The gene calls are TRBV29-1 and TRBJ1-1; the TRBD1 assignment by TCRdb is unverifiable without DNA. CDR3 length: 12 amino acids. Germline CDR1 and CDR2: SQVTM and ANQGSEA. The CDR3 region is CSVEGEKGEAFF.

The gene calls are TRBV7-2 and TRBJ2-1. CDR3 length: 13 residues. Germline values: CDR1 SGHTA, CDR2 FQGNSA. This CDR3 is CASSSFGYNEQFF.

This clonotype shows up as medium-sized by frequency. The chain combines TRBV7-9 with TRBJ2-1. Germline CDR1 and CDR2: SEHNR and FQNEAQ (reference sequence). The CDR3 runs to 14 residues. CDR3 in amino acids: CASITGGAYNEQFF.

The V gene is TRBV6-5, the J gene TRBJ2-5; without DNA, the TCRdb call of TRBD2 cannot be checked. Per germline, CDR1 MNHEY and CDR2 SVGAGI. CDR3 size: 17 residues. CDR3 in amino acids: CASSYLSLAGREETQYF.